The 10 T cell receptor beta chains reported below all come from one sample, sequenced in a study of PD-L1 blockade in urothelial cancer. The data were produced by immunoSEQ multiplex PCR, yet TCRdb's version contains in-frame clones alone and is incomplete. The sample holds about 91,000 clones; less than 90% are singletons and the top ten take around 7.7%. Time point here: peripheral blood 6 weeks after treatment start. Sequences were derived from PBMCs, sampled around atezolizumab (anti-PD-L1) treatment. These TCRs come from a man between 65 and 85 years old with urothelial cancer.

This chain joins TRBV19 and TRBJ1-4; possibly TRBD1 for D (6 bases). This CDR3 comprises 14 residues. The ends were cut back, 4 bases at V and 5 bases at J, with 11 bases in the middle. The germline gives CDR1 LNHDA, CDR2 SQIVND (reference sequence). The CDR3 reads CASSTRGQNEKLFF. The CDR3, as DNA: TGTGCCAGTAGTACAAGAGGACAGAATGAAAAACTGTTTTTT.

This chain links TRBV11-2 with TRBJ2-3; D might be TRBD1 (6 bases). Trimming cost V 5 bases and J 6 bases, with 18 bases left between them. The CDR3 contains 15 residues. CDR1 is SGHAT and CDR2 is FQNNGV in the germline V gene. The CDR3 here is CASSLNPGALDTQYF. CDR3 coding DNA: TGTGCCAGCAGCCTCAACCCAGGGGCGCTGGATACGCAGTATTTT.

The chain has TRBV4-1 and TRBJ2-2; D is uncertain. The germline V gene encodes CDR1 MGHRA and CDR2 YSYEKL. The CDR3 length is 17 residues. V was trimmed by 1 base and J by 6 bases, leaving 18 bases between them. In nucleotides, the CDR3 is TGCGCCAGCAGCCAAGTTTCGACTGAGATTGCACCCGGGGAGCTGTTTTTT. This translates into CASSQVSTEIAPGELFF.

This clone was recorded once. The rearrangement uses TRBV19 and TRBJ2-3; 7 bases fit TRBD2. The trim removed 5 bases at V and 4 bases at J, leaving 3 bases unmatched. The CDR3 totals 13 residues. CDR1 and CDR2 (germline): LNHDA, SQIVND (reference sequence). The CDR3, as DNA: TGTGCCAGTAGTTTTGGGGGGGCAGATACGCAGTATTTT. Its translation: CASSFGGADTQYF.

This clone was observed once. The CDR3 DNA is TGTGCCAGCAGCCCCCAGCGGAACCAAGAGACCCAGTACTTC. Its protein product is CASSPQRNQETQYF. This rearrangement joins TRBV7-2 to TRBJ2-5; D is possibly TRBD2 (5 bases). From germline, CDR1 is SGHTA and CDR2 FQGNSA. This CDR3 has 14 residues. The V end lost 5 bases, the J end lost 0 bases, and 10 bases lay between the germline ends.

The chain joins TRBV30 to TRBJ2-5; 10 positions agree with TRBD2. The CDR3 totals 15 residues. The germline gives CDR1 GTSNPN, CDR2 SVGIG (reference sequence). The V and J ends lost 5 bases and 5 bases, in that order; junction bases with no gene match: 11. The CDR3 loop is CAWGAISTSGETQYF. In DNA form, the CDR3 reads TGTGCCTGGGGAGCAATCTCGACTAGCGGGGAGACCCAGTACTTC.

The rearrangement joins TRBV11-2 to TRBJ1-2; D gene uncertain. V lost 0 bases and J 8 bases, leaving 13 bases between the germline ends. Germline V CDR1 and CDR2: SGHAT, FQNNGV. CDR3 length: 14 amino acids. DNA for the CDR3: TGTGCCAGCAGCTTAGACCTCTTGCGGTCGGGCTACACCTTC. Its translation is CASSLDLLRSGYTF.

In this sample, this clone turned up once. V and J are TRBV7-9 and TRBJ2-7; TRBD1 matches 7 bases. Germline CDR1 reads SEHNR; CDR2 reads FQNEAQ (reference sequence). The junction had 7 bases not matched to a gene; V was cut back by 5 bases and J by 6 bases. There are 13 residues in the CDR3. In nucleotides, the CDR3 is TGTGCCAGCAGCCCCATGACAGGGAGCGAGCAGTACTTC. This encodes CASSPMTGSEQYF.

The chain couples TRBV9 to TRBJ1-2; 7 bases are a match to TRBD1. Looked up from germline, CDR1 is SGDLS and CDR2 is YYNGEE. V gave up 4 bases and J gave up 5 bases; unmatched junction bases: 8. The CDR3 consists of 14 residues. CDR3: CASSRTGTEYGYTF. The CDR3 DNA is TGTGCCAGCAGCCGGACCGGGACAGAGTATGGCTACACCTTC.

The V gene is TRBV19, the J gene TRBJ1-3, with D possibly matching TRBD1 (5 bases). Germline-derived CDR1 and CDR2 are LNHDA and SQIVND (reference sequence). Trimming removed 6 bases at V and 0 bases at J, with 15 bases between. The length of the CDR3 is 16 residues. This chain's CDR3 is CASRDTGDSSGNTIYF. The CDR3 DNA sequence: TGTGCCAGTAGGGATACAGGAGATTCCTCTGGAAACACCATATATTTT.